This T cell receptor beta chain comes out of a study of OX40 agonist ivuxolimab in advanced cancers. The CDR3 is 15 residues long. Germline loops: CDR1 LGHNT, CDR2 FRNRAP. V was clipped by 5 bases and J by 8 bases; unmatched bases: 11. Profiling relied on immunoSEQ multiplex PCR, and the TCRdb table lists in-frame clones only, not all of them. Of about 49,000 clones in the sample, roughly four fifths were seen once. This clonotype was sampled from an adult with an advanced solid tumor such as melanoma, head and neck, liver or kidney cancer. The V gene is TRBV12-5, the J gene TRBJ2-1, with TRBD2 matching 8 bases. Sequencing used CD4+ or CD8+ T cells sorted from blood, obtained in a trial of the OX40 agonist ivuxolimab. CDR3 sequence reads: CASGQREGRGYEQFF. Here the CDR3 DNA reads TGTGCTAGTGGTCAACGGGAGGGCCGTGGGTATGAGCAGTTCTTC.